The rows below give T cell receptor beta chains drawn from one sample of a study of cytomegalovirus exposure and HLA in healthy donors. Data came from immunoSEQ multiplex PCR; TCRdb stores just in-frame clones and leaves some out. The table includes 99,000 or so clones, more than 75% detected once. The sample was PBMCs. These receptors were collected from a woman aged 18-29 years in good health and CMV-seropositive. Both conserved end residues are part of each CDR3. Each record gives: D gene, V gene, clone size, J gene, CDR3 protein, CDR3 DNA. The D gene is left open where the match is weak. Part of the rows lack a size; the others show once, few, many or a class for expanded clones.

D gene: TRBD2
V gene: TRBV2
clone size: once
J gene: TRBJ2-3
CDR3 protein: CASSDGISTGGVTDTQYF
CDR3 DNA: TGTGCCAGCAGTGATGGGATTTCTACGGGAGGAGTCACAGATACGCAGTATTTT

D gene: .
V gene: TRBV14
clone size: few
J gene: TRBJ2-3
CDR3 protein: CASSQETRPYTQYF
CDR3 DNA: TGTGCCAGCAGCCAAGAAACCAGGCCGTATACGCAGTATTTT

D gene: .
V gene: TRBV25-1
clone size: .
J gene: TRBJ2-7
CDR3 protein: CASSEFGGRNEQYF
CDR3 DNA: TGTGCCAGCAGTGAATTCGGGGGGCGCAACGAGCAGTACTTC

D gene: TRBD2
V gene: TRBV5-1
clone size: few
J gene: TRBJ2-1
CDR3 protein: CASSSSGGSGYNEQFF
CDR3 DNA: TGCGCCAGCAGCTCCTCCGGCGGGAGTGGTTACAATGAGCAGTTCTTC

D gene: .
V gene: TRBV28
clone size: few
J gene: TRBJ1-2
CDR3 protein: CATQAGSYGYTF
CDR3 DNA: TGTGCCACCCAAGCAGGGTCCTATGGCTACACCTTC

D gene: TRBD2
V gene: TRBV29-1
clone size: few
J gene: TRBJ2-1
CDR3 protein: CSVEGLAGYYNEQFF
CDR3 DNA: TGCAGCGTTGAGGGACTAGCGGGCTACTACAATGAGCAGTTCTTC

D gene: .
V gene: TRBV6-5
clone size: .
J gene: TRBJ1-2
CDR3 protein: CASLGAHPPNYGYTF
CDR3 DNA: TGTGCCTCCCTTGGGGCTCACCCACCTAACTATGGCTACACCTTC

D gene: TRBD2
V gene: TRBV27
clone size: .
J gene: TRBJ2-5
CDR3 protein: CASSTGLAGGETQYF
CDR3 DNA: TGTGCCAGCTCCACGGGACTAGCGGGGGGAGAGACCCAGTACTTC

D gene: .
V gene: TRBV7-2
clone size: once
J gene: TRBJ1-1
CDR3 protein: CASSIGASTEAFF
CDR3 DNA: TGTGCCAGCAGTATTGGGGCGTCGACTGAAGCTTTCTTT

D gene: .
V gene: TRBV30
clone size: .
J gene: TRBJ1-5
CDR3 protein: CAFESGHSNQPQHF
CDR3 DNA: TGTGCCTTCGAGAGTGGACATAGCAATCAGCCCCAGCATTTT

D gene: .
V gene: TRBV6-5
clone size: few
J gene: TRBJ1-1
CDR3 protein: CASSRVRGTEAFF
CDR3 DNA: TGTGCCAGCAGCCGCGTTCGGGGGACTGAAGCTTTCTTT

D gene: .
V gene: TRBV11-2
clone size: .
J gene: TRBJ2-7
CDR3 protein: CASGFGPIGYEQYF
CDR3 DNA: TGTGCCAGCGGGTTTGGGCCGATAGGCTACGAGCAGTACTTC

D gene: TRBD2
V gene: TRBV5-1
clone size: .
J gene: TRBJ2-5
CDR3 protein: CASSSPAGGLNVRETQYF
CDR3 DNA: TGCGCCAGCAGCTCTCCAGCGGGAGGACTCAATGTTAGGGAGACCCAGTACTTC

D gene: .
V gene: TRBV5-1
clone size: .
J gene: TRBJ1-2
CDR3 protein: CASSWTPGDLYGYTF
CDR3 DNA: TGCGCCAGCAGCTGGACCCCAGGGGATCTCTATGGCTACACCTTC

D gene: TRBD1
V gene: TRBV5-8
clone size: .
J gene: TRBJ1-5
CDR3 protein: CASSLADRVNQPQHF
CDR3 DNA: TGTGCCAGCAGCTTGGCGGACAGGGTCAATCAGCCCCAGCATTTT

D gene: .
V gene: TRBV28
clone size: .
J gene: TRBJ2-6
CDR3 protein: CASSLYPKTEISSGANVLTF
CDR3 DNA: TGTGCCAGCAGTTTATACCCCAAGACAGAAATCAGCTCTGGGGCCAACGTCCTGACTTTC

D gene: TRBD1
V gene: TRBV27
clone size: .
J gene: TRBJ2-2
CDR3 protein: CASKDRGSTTGELFF
CDR3 DNA: TGTGCCAGCAAGGACAGGGGGTCTACGACCGGGGAGCTGTTTTTT

D gene: TRBD2
V gene: TRBV6-5
clone size: .
J gene: TRBJ2-2
CDR3 protein: CASSYAPGLDTGELFF
CDR3 DNA: TGTGCCAGCAGTTACGCTCCGGGACTAGACACCGGGGAGCTGTTTTTT

D gene: .
V gene: TRBV2
clone size: .
J gene: TRBJ1-5
CDR3 protein: CASSADSNQPQHF
CDR3 DNA: TGTGCCAGCAGTGCCGACAGTAATCAGCCCCAGCATTTT

D gene: .
V gene: TRBV29-1
clone size: .
J gene: TRBJ1-4
CDR3 protein: CSVGGEKLFF
CDR3 DNA: TGCAGCGTTGGAGGAGAAAAACTGTTTTTT

D gene: .
V gene: TRBV7-8
clone size: .
J gene: TRBJ2-1
CDR3 protein: CASSRTSYNEQFF
CDR3 DNA: TGTGCCAGCAGCAGGACAAGTTACAATGAGCAGTTCTTC

D gene: TRBD2
V gene: TRBV5-1
clone size: few
J gene: TRBJ2-7
CDR3 protein: CARTRDYLSYEQYF
CDR3 DNA: TGCGCCAGAACGAGGGACTACCTATCCTACGAGCAGTACTTC

D gene: TRBD1
V gene: TRBV19
clone size: .
J gene: TRBJ1-1
CDR3 protein: CASSIAPGQGKAEAFF
CDR3 DNA: TGTGCCAGTAGTATAGCCCCGGGACAGGGTAAGGCTGAAGCTTTCTTT

D gene: .
V gene: TRBV29-1
clone size: .
J gene: TRBJ1-2
CDR3 protein: CSVRDSDNYGYTF
CDR3 DNA: TGCAGCGTTCGGGACTCAGATAACTATGGCTACACCTTC

D gene: .
V gene: TRBV5-6
clone size: .
J gene: TRBJ1-4
CDR3 protein: CASIQYGQINEKLFF
CDR3 DNA: TGTGCCAGCATCCAATATGGACAGATTAATGAAAAACTGTTTTTT

D gene: .
V gene: TRBV29-1
clone size: .
J gene: TRBJ2-7
CDR3 protein: CSVEDHAEHEQYF
CDR3 DNA: TGCAGCGTTGAAGATCATGCAGAACACGAGCAGTACTTC

D gene: .
V gene: TRBV4-1
clone size: .
J gene: TRBJ2-7
CDR3 protein: CASSQVRGISYEQYF
CDR3 DNA: TGCGCCAGCAGCCAGGTGCGCGGGATCTCCTACGAGCAGTACTTC

D gene: TRBD1
V gene: TRBV6-1
clone size: .
J gene: TRBJ1-4
CDR3 protein: CASRDRDFAAEKLFF
CDR3 DNA: TGTGCCAGCAGGGACAGGGATTTTGCTGCGGAAAAACTGTTTTTT

D gene: TRBD1
V gene: TRBV5-4
clone size: .
J gene: TRBJ2-2
CDR3 protein: CASSPRDRGSAGELFF
CDR3 DNA: TGTGCCAGCAGCCCGCGGGACAGGGGATCGGCCGGGGAGCTGTTTTTT